This T cell receptor (beta chain) was sequenced in a study of immune characterization of retroperitoneal liposarcoma. Each CDR3 protein gets one entry after TCRdb re-called the PCR reads with MiXCR. The profile shows some 9,900 distinct CDR3 sequences, around 28% of them singletons. The CDR3 runs to 12 residues. V was trimmed by 2 bases and J by 9 bases, leaving 8 bases between them. Germline CDR1 reads MGHDK; CDR2 reads SYGVNS. This clonotype counts as medium-sized. This chain connects TRBV25-1 to TRBJ2-1; D gene unclear. The clonotype was recovered from a male donor with retroperitoneal liposarcoma. Sequenced input: tumor tissue. The CDR3 DNA follows: TGTGCCAGCAGTGAAGGTCGGCTTGAGCAGTTCTTC. Encoded protein: CASSEGRLEQFF. Supplemented by reference TRBV25-1 and TRBJ2-1, the full variable domain reads EADIYQTPRYLVIGTGKKITLECSQTMGHDKMYWYQQDPGMELHLIHYSYGVNSTEKGDLSSESTVSRIRTEHFPLTLESARPSHTSQYLCASSEGRLEQFFGPGTRLTVL.